This T cell receptor (beta chain) was found in a study of control samples from healthy donors and cancer patients. The CDR3 totals 15 residues. CDR1 MNHNY and CDR2 SVGAGI come from the germline V gene (reference sequence). J lost 4 bases, V lost 5 bases, and 8 bases had no gene match. Measured with immunoSEQ multiplex PCR; TCRdb has only the in-frame clones, and not every one. This sample has approximately 110,000 clones; approximately 91% occur once, and the top ten carry almost 8%. Sequencing used blood. The chain links TRBV6-6 to TRBJ2-5; TRBD2 matches 9 bases. The receptor's source is a woman younger than 35 in good health. The CDR3 DNA reads TGTGCCAGCAGTGCCGCGGGGGGGCCAAGAGAGACCCAGTACTTC. Translating gives CASSAAGGPRETQYF.